This T cell receptor (beta chain) comes out of a study of T cells after yellow fever vaccination. Study-level background: When fractions had low cell numbers, they were prepared with SMART-Seq v4 Ultra Low Input.

Study observations and caveats: Booster samples showed a return of most primary-vaccination clones (around 96% CD4, about 85% CD8). Only a small proportion of the clonotypes turned up in both the CD4 and the CD8 compartments, likely arising from convergent recombination.

Note on this clonotype: Its antigen is currently unknown.

5'RACE template switching generated TCR cDNA, adding a universal primer site and UMIs. TCRdb processed the 5' RACE reads anew with MiXCR; each CDR3 protein has one entry. Counted here are under 500,000 distinct CDR3 sequences, under 20% occurring once; the ten biggest clones make up roughly 19%. The germline V gene has CDR1 SGHRS and CDR2 YFSETQ. The ends were cut back, 4 bases at V and 4 bases at J, with 17 bases in the middle. The CDR3 consists of 15 residues. The rearrangement uses TRBV5-1 and TRBJ2-5, with D perhaps given as TRBD1 or TRBD2 (5 bases each). The sample was PBMCs, taken before the yellow fever booster vaccination. The source is a man aged 18 to 30 who received the YFV17D yellow fever vaccine. Here the CDR3 reads CASSGGSLSGETQYF. Written as DNA, the CDR3 is TGCGCCAGCAGCGGGGGTTCGCTTTCGGGAGAGACCCAGTACTTC.